The 16 T cell receptor beta chains below all came from one sample that was sequenced in a study of CXCR3-negative and CXCR3-positive naive CD8 T cells. 5' RACE that incorporated UMI labels was used to prepare the TRB cDNA libraries. TCRdb re-called the 5' RACE reads and shows each CDR3 protein once, DNA omitted. Recorded for this sample: around 90,000 distinct CDR3 sequences. Sequencing used naive CXCR3- CD8+ T cells from blood. Subset in this sample: CD45RO-CCR7+CD27+CD95- naive CD8+ T cells lacking CXCR3 (TNR3-). Receptors originate from a human donor in good health. Some clones in this sample may be carry-over from other donors' samples.

V usage is TRBV6-1 and J usage is TRBJ2-1; absent DNA, TCRdb's TRBD1 call cannot be checked. The length of the CDR3 is 15 residues. Germline V CDR1 and CDR2: MNHNS, SASEGT. The CDR3 sequence is CASNPLKNPYNEQFF.

V and J are TRBV5-5 and TRBJ1-2; there is no DNA to check the TCRdb D call of TRBD1. Germline V gene data show CDR1 as SGHKS and CDR2 as YYEKEE (reference sequence). The CDR3 runs to 14 residues. The CDR3: CASSLGTYTYGYTF.

This chain connects TRBV28 to TRBJ1-1. CDR1 MDHEN and CDR2 SYDVKM come from the germline V gene. The CDR3 runs 19 residues. CDR3: CASSSLGGPAGRRDTEAFF.

The gene calls are TRBV6-5 and TRBJ2-1; TCRdb outputs TRBD1, but without DNA this stays unchecked. Germline CDR1 MNHEY, CDR2 SVGAGI. The CDR3 has 16 residues. CDR3 sequence reads: CASSYSGGATYNEQFF.

The chain combines TRBV7-3 with TRBJ2-5; without DNA, the TCRdb call of TRBD2 cannot be checked. The CDR3 is 15 amino acids. CDR1 is SGHTA and CDR2 is FQGTGA in the germline V gene. CDR3 sequence reads: CASSNAAGGAESQYF.

The chain combines TRBV29-1 with TRBJ2-1; TCRdb gives TRBD1 as the D gene, but with no DNA this cannot be confirmed. The CDR3 is 15 residues long. CDR1 and CDR2 (germline): SQVTM, ANQGSEA. CDR3 sequence reads: CSVEPQDRVGAEQFF.

The chain has TRBV2 and TRBJ2-5. The V gene's germline CDR1 is SNHLY and CDR2 FYNNEI. The CDR3 totals 12 residues. The chain's CDR3 is CASSYDLETQYF.

The chain employs TRBV20-1 and TRBJ2-5; TCRdb calls TRBD1, which cannot be checked without DNA. The germline CDR1 and CDR2 sequences are DFQATT and SNEGSKA (reference sequence). This CDR3 region has 13 residues. The CDR3: CSARDLGEETQYF.

This rearrangement joins TRBV7-6 to TRBJ1-1. CDR3 length: 15 residues. Germline V gives CDR1 SGHVS, CDR2 FNYEAQ. The CDR3 sequence: CASSFGVDGNTEAFF.

V gene TRBV12-3 or TRBV12-4 combines with J gene TRBJ1-5; TCRdb selects TRBD1, and the lack of DNA leaves this call unchecked. This CDR3 region has 13 residues. The CDR3 loop reads CASSLWDNQPQHF.

The chain joins TRBV25-1 to TRBJ1-4; without DNA, the TCRdb call of TRBD1 cannot be checked. This CDR3 spans 14 amino acids. The germline CDR1 and CDR2 sequences are MGHDK and SYGVNS. The CDR3 loop reads CASSGGTGYEKLFF.

The chain combines TRBV29-1 with TRBJ1-2; the D gene TCRdb calls, TRBD1, cannot be checked with no DNA. This CDR3 is 13 amino acids long. Looked up from germline, CDR1 is SQVTM and CDR2 is ANQGSEA. This CDR3 is CSVRDRVNYGYTF.

The V and J genes are TRBV9 and TRBJ2-7; the D call of TRBD1 rests on TCRdb alone, since no DNA is present to check it. The CDR3 extends over 14 amino acids. CDR1 and CDR2 from the germline V gene are SGDLS and YYNGEE. The CDR3 is CASSLRDNSYEQYF.

This rearrangement joins TRBV15 to TRBJ1-3; TCRdb gives TRBD1 as the D gene, but with no DNA this cannot be confirmed. The germline V gene encodes CDR1 LNHNV and CDR2 YYDKDF (reference sequence). CDR3 length equals 17 residues. The CDR3 here is CATSPDRVANSGNTIYF.

V and J are TRBV4-3 and TRBJ2-7. The CDR3 is 15 amino acids. Germline V lookup: CDR1 LGHNA, CDR2 YSLEER. The CDR3 loop reads CASSQGIRGSYEQYF.

The J gene is TRBJ2-1, the V gene TRBV7-8; there is no DNA to check the TCRdb D call of TRBD1. The CDR3 totals 17 residues. Germline V gives CDR1 SGHVS, CDR2 FQNEAQ. The CDR3 region is CASSLVGQGSFDLKQFF.